The 10 T cell receptor beta chains below all came from one sample that was sequenced in a study of shared clonotypes between healthy human individuals (dated by TCRdb to 2019 to 2021). To prepare the library, the immunoSEQ multiplex PCR assay was applied. TCRdb provides this immuneACCESS table in a form limited to in-frame rearrangements. Some clones are lacking; in checked studies, under half of them reflect an unresolved V gene, and why the rest are absent is not known. The sample table shows a few million clones, and around 94% are seen once. Around 0.14% of the sample belongs to the ten largest clones. The material sequenced was naive CD4+ T cells sorted from blood. The cell subset or site label corresponds to: CD45RA+ positively selected. These receptors were taken from a man aged 18-30 years in good health.

J is TRBJ2-5 and V is TRBV28; weak D call: TRBD2 (5 bases). Between the trimmed V and J ends, which lost 4 bases and 5 bases, there was a span of 8 bases. Germline V gene lookup returns CDR1 MDHEN and CDR2 SYDVKM. The CDR3 totals 12 residues. This CDR3 reads CASSSDWETQYF. CDR3 bases: TGTGCCAGCAGTTCGGACTGGGAGACCCAGTACTTC.

The chain carries TRBV6-6 and TRBJ2-1; D is possibly TRBD2 (5 bases). V was shortened by 3 bases and J by 16 bases, with 19 bases between the two germline ends. The germline V gene has CDR1 MNHNY and CDR2 SVGAGI (reference sequence). This CDR3 has 13 amino acids. CDR3 protein: CASSYGITAEAFF. Written as DNA, the CDR3 is TGTGCCAGCAGTTATGGTATAACAGCGGAGGCTTTCTTC.

Concerning this clone: Other DNA sequences of this sample code for an identical CDR3. V gene TRBV19 combines with J gene TRBJ1-2; 9 nucleotides align to TRBD1. The CDR3 loop spans 13 amino acids. V gave up 4 bases and J gave up 5 bases; unmatched junction bases: 2. Germline CDR1 and CDR2: LNHDA and SQIVND (reference sequence). In nucleotides, the CDR3 is TGTGCCAGTAGTAGGACAGGGGATTATGGCTACACCTTC. Amino acid sequence: CASSRTGDYGYTF.

The chain joins TRBV10-3 to TRBJ2-1, with D unclear. This CDR3 comprises 13 residues. Trimming pared 3 bases from V and 6 bases from J, leaving 9 bases between. CDR1 ENHRY and CDR2 SYGVKD come from the germline V gene. The CDR3 DNA sequence: TGTGCCATCAGTGAAAGGCCCTCCAATGAGCAGTTCTTC. Protein sequence: CAISERPSNEQFF.

About this clone itself: This same CDR3 is encoded by further DNA sequences in the sample. The chain carries TRBV6-5 and TRBJ2-7; D is unclear. Germline CDR1 MNHEY, CDR2 SVGAGI. CDR3 size: 11 residues. V was trimmed by 6 bases and J by 3 bases, leaving 6 bases between them. The CDR3, as DNA: TGTGCCAGCAGAGGAGACTACGAGCAGTACTTC. Translation gives CASRGDYEQYF.

The chain links TRBV15 to TRBJ2-3; D is undetermined. The CDR3 runs 15 residues. CDR1 is LNHNV, CDR2 YYDKDF, per germline (reference sequence). V lost 0 bases to trimming and J lost 2 bases, with 9 bases between them. The CDR3 DNA follows: TGTGCCACCAGCAGAGATCAGGAATTCACAGATACGCAGTATTTT. It specifies CATSRDQEFTDTQYF.

V usage is TRBV28 and J usage is TRBJ1-2; 8 nucleotides agree with TRBD1. Trimming cost V 4 bases and J 6 bases; bases outside gene matches: 4. This CDR3 comprises 13 residues. The germline gives CDR1 MDHEN, CDR2 SYDVKM. The CDR3 is CASSSSDRDGYTF. CDR3 DNA sequence: TGTGCCAGCAGTTCCTCGGACAGGGATGGCTACACCTTC.

The CDR3: CASSLAAGGNYGYTF. The CDR3 DNA sequence: TGTGCCAGCAGCTTAGCGGCGGGGGGCAACTATGGCTACACCTTC. The gene calls are TRBV7-8 and TRBJ1-2, with a tentative D call TRBD1 (6 bases). Deletions cut 0 bases from V and 2 bases from J, with 10 bases between. This CDR3 is 15 amino acids long. Germline CDR1 is SGHVS and CDR2 is FQNEAQ.

The chain joins TRBV4-3 to TRBJ2-7, with D possibly TRBD2 on 5 matching bases. Trimming removed 0 bases at V and 1 base at J, with 16 bases between. This CDR3 region has 17 residues. From germline, CDR1 is LGHNA and CDR2 YSLEER. CDR3 sequence reads: CASSQDYIKTGSYEQYF. In DNA, the CDR3 is TGCGCCAGCAGCCAAGATTATATAAAGACGGGATCCTACGAGCAGTACTTC.

DNA of the CDR3: TGCGCCAGCAGCCAAGAGTCACCCACCGTCGGGGCCAACGTCCTGACTTTC. Residues: CASSQESPTVGANVLTF. The rearrangement uses TRBV4-3 and TRBJ2-6, with no clear D. Trimming took off 0 bases at V and 4 bases at J, with 13 bases between the two ends. Per germline, CDR1 LGHNA and CDR2 YSLEER. The CDR3 runs 17 residues.